These T cell receptor beta chains were read from a single sample in a study of T cell changes during pregnancy in multiple sclerosis. The data were produced by immunoSEQ multiplex PCR, yet TCRdb's version contains in-frame clones alone and is incomplete. The sample lists approximately 69,000 clones, roughly nine tenths seen once, with 2% to 2.5% in the top ten. Here the sequenced sample was peripheral blood, taken in the second trimester of pregnancy. All receptors come from a female donor in good health, enrolled as a control in a pregnancy study. Both conserved end residues are part of each CDR3. The D gene is left open where the match is weak. Size tells how often a clone was seen (once, few, many) or the class of an expanded clone, and some rows leave it out.

v_call	j_call	d_call	clone_size	cdr3_nt	cdr3_aa
TRBV14	TRBJ2-7	-	-	TGTGCCAGCAGTCAAACGATGACAGAAAAGATAACCTACGAGCAGTACTTC	CASSQTMTEKITYEQYF
TRBV5-4	TRBJ1-6	-	-	TGTGCCAGCAGCTTGGAGTCCGGGGGGAGGTCACCCCTCCACTTT	CASSLESGGRSPLHF
TRBV6-1	TRBJ2-6	-	once	TGTGCCAGCAGTGAAGTGGCAGGGCTCCCCTTGGGAGGGGCCAACGTCCTGACTTTC	CASSEVAGLPLGGANVLTF
TRBV5-6	TRBJ2-1	TRBD1	-	TGTGCCAGCAGCTTGGGGACAGGTTACAATGAGCAGTTCTTC	CASSLGTGYNEQFF
TRBV9	TRBJ2-1	TRBD2	-	TGTGCCAGCAGCGTAGGGAGTCTAGCGGGGGGTATCCATGAGCAGTTCTTC	CASSVGSLAGGIHEQFF
TRBV27	TRBJ2-3	TRBD1	-	TGTGCCAGCAGTCCCAGGGGGATCGCAGATACGCAGTATTTT	CASSPRGIADTQYF
TRBV9	TRBJ1-2	-	-	TGTGCCAGCAGCACCACAAATCCGGGAAACTATGGCTACACCTTC	CASSTTNPGNYGYTF
TRBV29-1	TRBJ2-6	TRBD1	-	TGCAGCGTGCGGACAGGGGGCGCGGGTGGGGCCAACGTCCTGACTTTC	CSVRTGGAGGANVLTF
TRBV6-5	TRBJ1-1	-	-	TGTGCCAGCAGTCGGACAGATCGGTACACTGAAGCTTTCTTT	CASSRTDRYTEAFF
TRBV19	TRBJ1-5	TRBD1	once	TGTGCCAGTAGTCGACAGGGGAGAAGCAATCAGCCCCAGCATTTT	CASSRQGRSNQPQHF
TRBV4-1	TRBJ1-2	-	once	TGCGCCAGCAGCCAAGACCCGGGCTATGGCTACACCTTC	CASSQDPGYGYTF
TRBV7-2	TRBJ2-1	-	-	TGTGCCAGCAGGTTTTATTCAGGTGAGCAGTTCTTC	CASRFYSGEQFF
TRBV7-2	TRBJ2-1	TRBD1	-	TGTGCCAGCAGCGGGAGAGGACAGGGGATGTACAATGAGCAGTTCTTC	CASSGRGQGMYNEQFF
TRBV9	TRBJ1-2	-	-	TGTGCCAGCAGCGTGGCAGTCGCCTATGGCTACACCTTC	CASSVAVAYGYTF
TRBV29-1	TRBJ1-5	TRBD1	-	TGCAGCGTTTCAGACAGGGCGGAAAATCAGCCCCAGCATTTT	CSVSDRAENQPQHF
TRBV28	TRBJ1-4	-	-	TGTGCCAGCAGTGGGACAAGGGCTAATGAAAAACTGTTTTTT	CASSGTRANEKLFF
TRBV4-3	TRBJ2-5	TRBD2	-	TGCGCCAGCAGCCGCCGACTAGCGGGGGTGAGGGAGACCCAGTACTTC	CASSRRLAGVRETQYF
TRBV5-4	TRBJ2-5	TRBD1	-	TGTGCCAGCAGCTCGTACTGGACAGGCCAAGAGACCCAGTACTTC	CASSSYWTGQETQYF
TRBV7-9	TRBJ2-7	TRBD1	few	TGTGCCGGCACAAACAGGGGCGAGCAGTACTTC	CAGTNRGEQYF
TRBV7-2	TRBJ1-2	-	-	TGTGCCAGCAGCCCCCAGGGTGGTGGCTACACCTTC	CASSPQGGGYTF
TRBV4-1	TRBJ1-2	TRBD1	-	TGCGCCAGCAGCCACTCCGGGACAGGGACTCGATGGTATGGCTACACCTTC	CASSHSGTGTRWYGYTF
TRBV14	TRBJ2-5	TRBD1	-	TGTGCCAGCAGCCAGCTACAGGGGGCATGGGGGACCCAGTACTTC	CASSQLQGAWGTQYF
TRBV5-4	TRBJ2-7	TRBD2	-	TGTGCCAGCAGCCAGGGACTACCACACTACGAGCAGTACTTC	CASSQGLPHYEQYF
TRBV6-5	TRBJ2-7	TRBD2	-	TGTGCCAGCAAAGCGGGACCGGCGCCCTCCGAGCAGTACTTC	CASKAGPAPSEQYF
TRBV27	TRBJ1-6	-	once	TGTGCCAGCAGTCTCACCGGGGGAAATTCACCCCTCCACTTT	CASSLTGGNSPLHF
TRBV30	TRBJ1-1	-	few	TGTGCCTGGAGTGGACAGATGAACACTGAAGCTTTCTTT	CAWSGQMNTEAFF
TRBV7-9	TRBJ1-3	-	-	TGTGCCAGCAGCCCCACAGGTGGCCCTGGAAACACCATATATTTT	CASSPTGGPGNTIYF
TRBV6-5	TRBJ1-2	-	-	TGTGCCAGCAGTCCGAATCAGGGAGGTAACTATGGCTACACCTTC	CASSPNQGGNYGYTF
TRBV15	TRBJ2-3	TRBD1	-	TGTGCCACCAGCAGAGATAGGGGACAGGGTCTAACAGATACGCAGTATTTT	CATSRDRGQGLTDTQYF
TRBV29-1	TRBJ2-1	-	-	TGCAGCGTTGTCTTATACAGCCTCTCCTACAATGAGCAGTTCTTC	CSVVLYSLSYNEQFF
TRBV4-3	TRBJ1-2	-	once	TGCGCCAGCAGCCAAGGCCAACAAAGTATCTATGGCTACACCTTC	CASSQGQQSIYGYTF
TRBV6-5	TRBJ1-5	-	-	TGTGCCAGCAGTTACTCCTTTACCGGAGTCAATCAGCCCCAGCATTTT	CASSYSFTGVNQPQHF
TRBV14	TRBJ2-3	-	-	TGTGCCAGCAGCCAAATCGGACAAGGTGGGGCAGATACGCAGTATTTT	CASSQIGQGGADTQYF
TRBV7-2	TRBJ1-2	-	-	TGTGCCAGCAGCTTGGAAAACCGGGACTATGGCTACACCTTC	CASSLENRDYGYTF
TRBV13	TRBJ2-5	TRBD2	-	TGTGCCAGCGGCTCCGGCGGGAGCGGGGGGGAGGTTGTGACCCAGTACTTC	CASGSGGSGGEVVTQYF
TRBV29-1	TRBJ1-1	-	few	TGCAGCGTTGCTCAGTCCCTGAACACTGAAGCTTTCTTT	CSVAQSLNTEAFF